These 21 T cell receptor beta chains originate from one sample sequenced in a study of blood T cell repertoires in COVID-19. Measured with immunoSEQ multiplex PCR; TCRdb has only the in-frame clones, and not every one. The table shows tens of thousands of clones, with around four fifths occurring only once. Material: peripheral blood. These receptors all come from a woman in her 70s with active or convalescent COVID-19.

The chain links TRBV7-2 to TRBJ2-3; D is undetermined. This CDR3 has 13 amino acids. Germline loops: CDR1 SGHTA, CDR2 FQGNSA. V lost 6 bases and J 1 base, leaving 8 bases between the germline ends. The CDR3: CASRLGGTDTQYF. CDR3 nucleotide sequence: TGTGCCAGCAGGCTCGGTGGCACAGATACGCAGTATTTT.

The chain carries TRBV24-1 and TRBJ1-4; 9 bases are a match to TRBD1. The CDR3 contains 15 residues. The junction had 4 bases not matched to a gene; V was cut back by 4 bases and J by 5 bases. Germline V CDR1 and CDR2: KGHDR, SFDVKD. CDR3 loop: CATSDPGTGNEKLFF. The CDR3 coding sequence is TGTGCCACCAGTGACCCCGGGACAGGGAATGAAAAACTGTTTTTT.

J is TRBJ1-1 and V is TRBV5-1, with TRBD1 matching over 8 bases. The germline gives CDR1 SGHRS, CDR2 YFSETQ. J gave up 7 bases and V 3 bases, and 8 bases lay outside the gene matches. CDR3 size: 14 residues. The CDR3 DNA is TGCGCCAGCAGCTCGACAGGGGTGCAGGTTGAAGCTTTCTTT. Residues: CASSSTGVQVEAFF.

This clone was detected only once. The V call is TRBV21-1, the J call TRBJ1-5; TRBD1, the table's D call, was not compared with the DNA. TRBV21-1 is a known pseudogene. The CDR3 runs 18 residues. As DNA, the CDR3 is TGTGCCAGCAGCAACTCCCACCCCTTTACAGGGTGCGGTCAGCCCCAGCATTTT. It specifies CASSNSHPFTGCGQPQHF.

This clone was picked up one time. This chain joins TRBV7-2 and TRBJ2-2; possible D gene TRBD2, 5 bases. V dropped 2 bases and J dropped 5 bases, with 9 bases sitting between them. CDR1 and CDR2 (germline): SGHTA, FQGNSA. The CDR3 loop spans 14 amino acids. CDR3 bases: TGTGCCAGCAGCTTAAGGGAGAGGACCGGGGAGCTGTTTTTT. Translation: CASSLRERTGELFF. Drawing the rest from reference TRBV7-2 and TRBJ2-2, the complete variable domain is GAGVSQSPSNKVTEKGKDVELRCDPISGHTALYWYRQSLGQGLEFLIYFQGNSAPDKSGLPSDRFSAERTGGSVSTLTIQRTQQEDSAVYLCASSLRERTGELFFGEGSRLTVL.

The chain couples TRBV7-9 to TRBJ1-2; 8 bases are shared with TRBD1. The length of the CDR3 is 17 residues. Germline CDR1 reads SEHNR; CDR2 reads FQNEAQ (reference sequence). J gave up 5 bases and V 5 bases, and 16 bases lay outside the gene matches. The CDR3 sequence is CASSTFGQGVRRYGYTF. DNA of the CDR3: TGTGCCAGCAGCACCTTCGGACAGGGAGTTCGAAGGTATGGCTACACCTTC.

The rearrangement links TRBV7-2 to TRBJ2-7; the match to TRBD1 covers 7 bases. Germline loops: CDR1 SGHTA, CDR2 FQGNSA. V lost 5 bases and J lost 0; bases outside the gene matches: 4. The CDR3 has 14 amino acids. Here the CDR3 DNA reads TGTGCCAGCAGCGCCAGGGGGAGCTCCTACGAGCAGTACTTC. This translates into CASSARGSSYEQYF. The full variable domain, with the rest looked up from reference TRBV7-2 and TRBJ2-7, is GAGVSQSPSNKVTEKGKDVELRCDPISGHTALYWYRQSLGQGLEFLIYFQGNSAPDKSGLPSDRFSAERTGGSVSTLTIQRTQQEDSAVYLCASSARGSSYEQYFGPGTRLTVT.

The chain uses TRBV6-5 and TRBJ2-5, with D possibly matching TRBD2 (6 bases). V was cut by 8 bases and J by 3 bases, with 13 bases left in between. CDR1 is MNHEY, CDR2 SVGAGI, per germline. This CDR3 has 13 residues. CDR3 DNA: TGTGCCAGCGGGCAGGACTACAAAGAGACCCAGTACTTC. This translates into CASGQDYKETQYF.

This rearrangement joins TRBV4-2 to TRBJ1-4; possible D gene TRBD1, 5 bases. Trimming took off 2 bases at V and 8 bases at J, with 15 bases between the two ends. The CDR3 covers 15 residues. Germline CDR1 and CDR2: LGHNA and YNFKEQ. The DNA of the CDR3 is TGTGCCAGCAGCCAACGCGCGGGGGGAGAGGAAAAACTGTTTTTT. Amino acids: CASSQRAGGEEKLFF.

The chain has TRBV6-5 and TRBJ2-7; 12 nucleotides align to TRBD1. The CDR3 has 14 amino acids. Trimming removed 8 bases from V and 6 bases from J; junction bases left unmatched: 8. The V gene's germline CDR1 is MNHEY and CDR2 SVGAGI. In DNA form, the CDR3 reads TGTGCCAGCTCCTCAGGGACAGGGGGCCGCGAGCAGTACTTC. Its protein product is CASSSGTGGREQYF.

The CDR3 DNA is TGTGCCAGTGGGACAGCCTACAATGAGCAGTTCTTC. Protein: CASGTAYNEQFF. V and J are TRBV28 and TRBJ2-1, with TRBD1 identical over 7 bases. The CDR3 is 12 residues long. Unmatched junction bases numbered 1, after V lost 9 bases and J lost 2 bases. Germline values: CDR1 MDHEN, CDR2 SYDVKM.

The rearrangement links TRBV19 to TRBJ2-7; tentatively, D is TRBD2 (5 bases). This CDR3 contains 13 residues. Per the germline V gene, CDR1 is LNHDA and CDR2 is SQIVND (reference sequence). Trimming removed 3 bases from V and 2 bases from J, with 8 bases in between. CDR3 sequence (DNA): TGTGCCAGTAGTATGCGGGCGACCTACGAGCAGTACTTC. Translated: CASSMRATYEQYF.

This chain joins TRBV5-1 and TRBJ2-3; 10 nucleotides line up with TRBD2. Germline values: CDR1 SGHRS, CDR2 YFSETQ. The ends lost 5 bases at V and 5 bases at J; junction bases unmatched: 2. The CDR3 length is 13 residues. The CDR3 nucleotides read TGCGCCAGCAGGGTAGCGGGGGGAGATACGCAGTATTTT. Its translation: CASRVAGGDTQYF.

This chain links TRBV5-1 with TRBJ2-1; maybe TRBD2 (7 bases). There are 14 residues in the CDR3. Germline V gene data show CDR1 as SGHRS and CDR2 as YFSETQ. Trimming cost V 4 bases and J 10 bases, with 18 bases left between them. CDR3 in DNA: TGCGCCAGCAGCCCGGGTACGGGGGGCCGAGAGCAGTTCTTC. This sequence encodes CASSPGTGGREQFF.

The rearrangement links TRBV7-6 to TRBJ1-1; D is uncertain. From germline, CDR1 is SGHVS and CDR2 FNYEAQ. Deletions cut 2 bases from V and 2 bases from J, with 9 bases between. The CDR3 is 14 residues long. The CDR3 loop reads CASSLKTPNTEAFF. As DNA, the CDR3 is TGTGCCAGCAGCTTAAAGACACCCAACACTGAAGCTTTCTTT.

V and J are TRBV2 and TRBJ2-3; 11 bases fit TRBD2. The CDR3 contains 15 residues. The junction had 8 bases not matched to a gene; V was cut back by 6 bases and J by 6 bases. CDR1 and CDR2 from the germline V gene are SNHLY and FYNNEI. CDR3 sequence (DNA): TGTGCCAGCAGGATAACTAGCGGGGGAGGCGATACGCAGTATTTT. Protein sequence: CASRITSGGGDTQYF.

This chain joins TRBV15 and TRBJ2-1; TRBD2 aligns across 9 bases. This CDR3 spans 14 amino acids. The V gene's germline CDR1 is LNHNV and CDR2 YYDKDF (reference sequence). J gave up 4 bases and V 3 bases, and 1 base lay outside the gene matches. The CDR3, as DNA: TGTGCCACCAGCAGGACTAGCGGATACAATGAGCAGTTCTTC. This sequence encodes CATSRTSGYNEQFF.

V is TRBV5-1 and J is TRBJ1-4; no firm D call. CDR3 length: 15 amino acids. From germline, CDR1 is SGHRS and CDR2 YFSETQ. The V end lost 0 bases, the J end lost 2 bases, and 8 bases lay between the germline ends. The chain's CDR3 is CASSLDPGTNEKLFF. The CDR3 nucleotides are TGCGCCAGCAGCTTGGACCCGGGGACTAATGAAAAACTGTTTTTT.

This CDR3 is CASRGDRPNTEAFF. The CDR3 DNA follows: TGTGCCAGCAGGGGGGACAGGCCGAACACTGAAGCTTTCTTT. The rearrangement joins TRBV6-5 to TRBJ1-1; 8 positions match TRBD1. This CDR3 region has 14 residues. V dropped 6 bases and J dropped 1; count of bases not matched to a gene: 4. Per the germline V gene, CDR1 is MNHEY and CDR2 is SVGAGI.

The rearrangement uses TRBV3-1 (or the pseudogene TRBV3-2) and TRBJ1-6; unclear D gene. CDR3 size: 16 residues. The germline CDR1 and CDR2 sequences are LGHDT and YNNKEL (reference sequence). Trimming stripped 7 bases from V and 6 bases from J, with 19 bases between. This chain's CDR3 is CASTGGWGQPNSPLHF. The CDR3, as DNA: TGTGCCAGCACCGGAGGATGGGGTCAGCCTAATTCACCCCTCCACTTT.

The chain is built from TRBV7-9 and TRBJ1-1, with 7 bases that match TRBD1. The V gene end was trimmed by 5 bases and the J gene end by 7 bases; junction bases not matched to a gene: 4. Per the germline V gene, CDR1 is SEHNR and CDR2 is FQNEAQ (reference sequence). The CDR3 sequence is 12 residues long. The CDR3 DNA follows: TGTGCCAGCAGCGAGGGACAGCATGAAGCTTTCTTT. This encodes CASSEGQHEAFF.